What follows is one TCR beta chain and its context. In the source study's methods: Estimation of nucleated cell counts relied on the amplification of reference gene primers. The method was immunoSEQ multiplex PCR; TCRdb's version includes in-frame clones alone and lacks a portion of them. The V and J calls and clone size were taken over from that table, and D and trimming were inferred from the DNA. This repertoire shows around 210,000 clones, about 82% found once; its top ten account for approximately 5%. The CDR3 length is 15 residues. Germline CDR1 and CDR2: SGDLS and YYNGEE. Trimming cost V 0 bases and J 7 bases; bases outside gene matches: 4. These data are taken from a study of blood T cell repertoires in COVID-19.

Sequences were obtained from peripheral blood. V is TRBV9 and J is TRBJ1-6, with 7 bases matching TRBD1. This receptor was obtained from a man aged 50-60 years with COVID-19, enrolled during active disease. The CDR3 is CASSVVGTANSPLHF. The CDR3 nucleotides read TGTGCCAGCAGCGTAGTAGGGACAGCCAATTCACCCCTCCACTTT. The full variable domain, completed using reference TRBV9 and TRBJ1-6, is DSGVTQTPKHLITATGQRVTLRCSPRSGDLSVYWYQQSLDQGLQFLIQYYNGEERAKGNILERFSAQQFPDLHSELNLSSLELGDSALYFCASSVVGTANSPLHFGNGTRLTVT.